Listed here is a single T cell receptor beta chain. This entry comes from a study of blood T cell repertoires in COVID-19. At the level of the study: Italy, Spain and the United States were the sources of the convalescent and acute COVID-19 samples. T cells, B-cell-depleted T cells, or PBMCs provided the cDNA or gDNA that served as material.

The authors' processing: By means of reference gene primer amplification, nucleated cell counts were estimated. Profiled with immunoSEQ multiplex PCR; TCRdb holds only in-frame clones, not every one. That table supplies the V and J calls and clone size; D and trimming were determined from the DNA. Found here are some 280,000 clones, 86% of them singletons; the top ten hold less than 3%. The J segment lost 2 bases and the V segment lost 3 bases, leaving 3 bases of the junction unmatched. CDR1 and CDR2 from the germline V gene are SGHTA and FQGTGA. The CDR3 is 16 residues long. The chain uses TRBV7-3 and TRBJ2-1, with 11 nucleotides matching TRBD2. The TCR sequence derives from a woman aged 25 to 45 with active or convalescent COVID-19. The specimen was peripheral blood. CDR3 in amino acids: CASSFGTSGPYNEQFF. CDR3 sequence (DNA): TGTGCCAGCAGCTTCGGGACTAGCGGTCCCTACAATGAGCAGTTCTTC.